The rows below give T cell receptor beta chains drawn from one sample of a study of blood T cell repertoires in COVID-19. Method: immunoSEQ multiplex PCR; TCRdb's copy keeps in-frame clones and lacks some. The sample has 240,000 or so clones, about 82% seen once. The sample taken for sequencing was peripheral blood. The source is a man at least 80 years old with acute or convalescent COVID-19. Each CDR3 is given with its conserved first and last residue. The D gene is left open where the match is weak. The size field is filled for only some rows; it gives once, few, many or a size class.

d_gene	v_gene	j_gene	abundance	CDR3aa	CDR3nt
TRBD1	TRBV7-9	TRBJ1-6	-	CASSLALTGMASPLHF	TGTGCCAGCAGCTTAGCCTTGACAGGGATGGCTTCACCCCTCCACTTT
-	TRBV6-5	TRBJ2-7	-	CASSLLSGEQYF	TGTGCCAGCAGCTTACTCTCGGGTGAGCAGTACTTC
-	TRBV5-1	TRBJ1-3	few	CASSLEGGNSGNTIYF	TGCGCCAGCAGCTTGGAAGGGGGAAACTCTGGAAACACCATATATTTT
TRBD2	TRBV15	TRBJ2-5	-	CATSRDLSGGDETQYF	TGTGCCACCAGCAGAGATTTGAGCGGGGGGGATGAGACCCAGTACTTC
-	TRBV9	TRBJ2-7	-	CASSSGGTYGYEQYF	TGTGCCAGCAGCTCTGGGGGGACGTACGGCTACGAGCAGTACTTC
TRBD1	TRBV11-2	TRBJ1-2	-	CASSTTTGGWFGYTF	TGTGCCAGCAGCACGACGACAGGGGGCTGGTTTGGCTACACCTTC
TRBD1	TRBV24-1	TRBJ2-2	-	CATSDFRTGDTGELFF	TGTGCCACCAGTGATTTCCGCACAGGGGACACCGGGGAGCTGTTTTTT
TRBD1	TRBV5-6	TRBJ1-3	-	CASSLVGTDSGNTIYF	TGTGCCAGCAGCTTGGTGGGGACAGACTCTGGAAACACCATATATTTT
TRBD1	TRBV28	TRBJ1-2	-	CASRETGVFGYTF	TGTGCCAGCAGGGAAACAGGGGTTTTTGGCTACACCTTC
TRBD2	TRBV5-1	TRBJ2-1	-	CASSTPLATSSYNEQFF	TGCGCCAGCAGCACACCACTAGCGACCAGCTCCTACAATGAGCAGTTCTTC
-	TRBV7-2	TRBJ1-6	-	CASSLRGQYDSPLHF	TGTGCCAGCAGCTTAAGAGGACAATACGATTCACCCCTCCACTTT
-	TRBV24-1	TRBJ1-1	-	CATSAEFGEAFF	TGTGCCACCAGTGCCGAGTTCGGTGAAGCTTTCTTT
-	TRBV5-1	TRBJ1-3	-	CASSTVPSSGNTIYF	TGCGCCAGCAGCACCGTACCTAGCTCTGGAAACACCATATATTTT
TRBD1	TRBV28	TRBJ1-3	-	CASSGQGASGNTIYF	TGTGCCAGCAGTGGACAGGGGGCCTCTGGAAACACCATATATTTT
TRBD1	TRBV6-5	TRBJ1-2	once	CASSLDRTSYGYTF	TGTGCCAGCAGTCTGGACAGGACCTCCTATGGCTACACCTTC
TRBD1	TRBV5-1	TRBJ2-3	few	CASSQTGGVRTDTQYF	TGCGCCAGCAGCCAGACAGGGGGCGTTAGGACAGATACGCAGTATTTT
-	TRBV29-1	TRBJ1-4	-	CSAHREGEKLFF	TGCAGCGCCCACAGGGAGGGGGAAAAACTGTTTTTT
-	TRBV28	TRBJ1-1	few	CASSFIGGRGPEAFF	TGTGCCAGCAGTTTTATCGGGGGGCGAGGTCCTGAAGCTTTCTTT
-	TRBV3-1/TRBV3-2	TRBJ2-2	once	CASSQDTVIYGELFF	TGTGCCAGCAGCCAAGATACCGTTATCTACGGGGAGCTGTTTTTT
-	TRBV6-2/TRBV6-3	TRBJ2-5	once	CASSYAGNGETQYF	TGTGCCAGCAGTTACGCCGGGAACGGAGAGACCCAGTACTTC
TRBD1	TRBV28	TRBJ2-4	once	CASSLVTVTGIQNIQYF	TGTGCCAGCAGTTTAGTCACCGTGACAGGGATCCAAAACATTCAGTACTTC
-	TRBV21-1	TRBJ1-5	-	CASSKGGQERFWNQPQHF	TGTGCCAGCAGCAAAGGGGGGCAGGAGCGGTTTTGGAATCAGCCCCAGCATTTT
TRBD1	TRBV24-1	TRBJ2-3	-	CATSDAGTGVTQYF	TGTGCCACCAGTGATGCGGGGACAGGGGTAACGCAGTATTTT
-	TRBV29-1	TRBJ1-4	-	CSVALTVGFNEKLFF	TGCAGCGTTGCCCTCACTGTTGGTTTTAATGAAAAACTGTTTTTT
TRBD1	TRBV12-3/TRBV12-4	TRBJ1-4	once	CASSSGRGQMFF	TGTGCCAGCAGCTCCGGGAGGGGGCAGATGTTTTTT
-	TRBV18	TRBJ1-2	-	CASSPAVGRPNYGYTF	TGTGCCAGCTCACCAGCGGTGGGGAGGCCCAACTATGGCTACACCTTC
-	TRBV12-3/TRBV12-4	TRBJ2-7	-	CASSLSSDGEQYF	TGTGCCAGCAGTTTGAGTAGTGATGGCGAGCAGTACTTC
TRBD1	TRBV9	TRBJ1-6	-	CASSAGQGKAPLHF	TGTGCCAGCAGCGCCGGACAGGGGAAGGCACCCCTCCACTTT
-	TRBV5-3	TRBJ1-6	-	CARSRGYNSPLHF	TGTGCCAGAAGCCGGGGGTATAATTCACCCCTCCACTTT
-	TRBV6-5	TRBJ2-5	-	CANRDIYETQYF	TGTGCCAACCGGGACATTTATGAGACCCAGTACTTC
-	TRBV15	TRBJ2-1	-	CATSRDQGIHNEQFF	TGTGCCACCAGCAGAGATCAGGGGATTCACAATGAGCAGTTCTTC
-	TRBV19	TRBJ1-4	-	CASSMRQGNEKLFF	TGTGCCAGTAGTATGCGTCAGGGTAATGAAAAACTGTTTTTT
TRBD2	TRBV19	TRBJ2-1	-	CASSGLAGGEQFF	TGTGCCAGTAGTGGACTAGCGGGGGGAGAGCAGTTCTTC